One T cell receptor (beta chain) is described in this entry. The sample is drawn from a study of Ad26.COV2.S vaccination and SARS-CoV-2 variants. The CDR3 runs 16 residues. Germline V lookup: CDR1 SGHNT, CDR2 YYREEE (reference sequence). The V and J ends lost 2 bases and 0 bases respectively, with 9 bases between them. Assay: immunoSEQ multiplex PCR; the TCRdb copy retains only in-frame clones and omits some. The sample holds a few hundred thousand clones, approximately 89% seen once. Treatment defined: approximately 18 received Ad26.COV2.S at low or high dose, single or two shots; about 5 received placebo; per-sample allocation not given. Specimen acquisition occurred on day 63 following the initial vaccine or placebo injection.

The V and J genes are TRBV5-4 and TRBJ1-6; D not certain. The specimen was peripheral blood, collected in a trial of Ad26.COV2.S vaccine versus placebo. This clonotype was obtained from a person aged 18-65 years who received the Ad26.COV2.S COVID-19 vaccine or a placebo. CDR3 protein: CASSLGGNSYNSPLHF. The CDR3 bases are TGTGCCAGCAGCTTAGGAGGGAACTCCTATAATTCACCCCTCCACTTT.